The 2 T cell receptor beta chains reported below all come from one sample, sequenced in a study of T cell clones after liver transplantation. Repertoires were generated with immunoSEQ multiplex PCR, while TCRdb's copy carries only in-frame clones and drops some. The data contain around 110,000 clones, over 75% of them singletons. Sequencing was performed on CD4+ T cells from blood, taken 12 months after liver transplant. The receptors derive from a human patient who received a liver transplant. Some of the T cells may derive from the graft donor.

The chain couples TRBV30 to TRBJ1-4, with no clear D. Germline V gene data show CDR1 as GTSNPN and CDR2 as SVGIG (reference sequence). This CDR3 is 14 amino acids long. V was shortened by 4 bases and J by 8 bases, with 17 bases between the two germline ends. DNA for the CDR3: TGTGCCTGGAATGAGGGCTCCCTTGGGGAAAAACTGTTTTTT. This encodes CAWNEGSLGEKLFF.

The chain carries TRBV10-3 and TRBJ2-5; D might be TRBD2 (6 bases). V lost 2 bases and J lost 4, with 14 bases in between. CDR1 and CDR2 (germline): ENHRY, SYGVKD. CDR3 size: 15 residues. CDR3 DNA: TGTGCCATCAGTGAGACGGGAGTGGGGTCAGAGACCCAGTACTTC. This codes for CAISETGVGSETQYF.